These T cell receptor beta chains were read from a single sample in a study of shared clonotypes between healthy human individuals. TCRdb keeps only in-frame clones here, not all; method: immunoSEQ multiplex PCR. The repertoire holds under 600,000 clones, with approximately 95% as singletons. Input material: naive CD4+ T cells sorted from blood. The origin of the receptors is a woman between 25 and 40 years old in good health. CDR3s include the opening cysteine and the closing phenylalanine or tryptophan. Each record gives: clone size, J gene, V gene, D gene, CDR3 DNA, CDR3 protein. The D gene is left open where the match is weak. A row's size may be missing; if present it is once, few, many or a size class.

size: few; J: TRBJ1-2; V: TRBV27; D: .; DNA: TGTGCCAGCAGTCTTACTGGGTCTCGCGGCTACACCTTC; CDR3: CASSLTGSRGYTF
size: .; J: TRBJ2-4; V: TRBV19; D: TRBD1; DNA: TGTGCCAGTTCCGACAGGGTGGTCAAAAACATTCAGTACTTC; CDR3: CASSDRVVKNIQYF
size: .; J: TRBJ2-1; V: TRBV4-2; D: .; DNA: TGTGCCAGCAGCCAAGGGGACCCCCATCCCAATGAGCAGTTCTTC; CDR3: CASSQGDPHPNEQFF
size: .; J: TRBJ2-4; V: TRBV7-2; D: .; DNA: TGTGCCAGCAGCTTAGGTGGGGATACAAACATTCAGTACTTC; CDR3: CASSLGGDTNIQYF
size: .; J: TRBJ1-3; V: TRBV5-1; D: .; DNA: TGCGCCAGCAGCACCAGCGTCTCTGGAAACACCATATATTTT; CDR3: CASSTSVSGNTIYF
size: .; J: TRBJ1-1; V: TRBV29-1; D: TRBD1; DNA: TGCAGCGTCGCTGGACAGGGTGGTTTGGAAGCTTTCTTT; CDR3: CSVAGQGGLEAFF
size: .; J: TRBJ2-5; V: TRBV6-5; D: TRBD1; DNA: TGTGCCAGCAGTAACCCAGGGGGCTCCTTGGACTTC; CDR3: CASSNPGGSLDF
size: .; J: TRBJ1-2; V: TRBV28; D: .; DNA: TGTGCCAGCAGTTTTGGCCTCCTTTATGGCTACACCTTC; CDR3: CASSFGLLYGYTF
size: .; J: TRBJ2-3; V: TRBV11-3; D: .; DNA: TGTGCCAGCAGCTTTTTGGACGGAGATACGCAGTATTTT; CDR3: CASSFLDGDTQYF
size: .; J: TRBJ1-1; V: TRBV18; D: .; DNA: TGTGCCAGCTCACGGGACACCAACACTGAAGCTTTCTTT; CDR3: CASSRDTNTEAFF
size: once; J: TRBJ2-7; V: TRBV11-2; D: .; DNA: TGTGCCAGCAGCCAAGAGCGGGTGCTGTCCTACGAGCAGTACTTC; CDR3: CASSQERVLSYEQYF
size: .; J: TRBJ1-4; V: TRBV5-1; D: .; DNA: TGCGCCAGCAGCCCCGGCAGTCGCGTACCTAATGAAAAACTGTTTTTT; CDR3: CASSPGSRVPNEKLFF
size: once; J: TRBJ2-7; V: TRBV30; D: TRBD2; DNA: TGTGCCTGGAGTGCTACCACTAGCGCCCACGAGCAGTACTTC; CDR3: CAWSATTSAHEQYF
size: once; J: TRBJ1-1; V: TRBV28; D: .; DNA: TGTGCCAGCAGTCTTCCATTCCGACAGGTACCAACTGAAGCTTTCTTT; CDR3: CASSLPFRQVPTEAFF
size: .; J: TRBJ1-2; V: TRBV5-6; D: .; DNA: TGTGCCAGCAGCTTGGCCCCGGATAACTATGGCTACACCTTC; CDR3: CASSLAPDNYGYTF
size: .; J: TRBJ2-7; V: TRBV5-1; D: TRBD1; DNA: TGCGCCAGCAGCTGGGGGGTGACAGGGGAATCCTACGAGCAGTACTTC; CDR3: CASSWGVTGESYEQYF
size: .; J: TRBJ1-3; V: TRBV29-1; D: .; DNA: TGCAGCGTACGTCCTCTCGGATCTGGAAACACCATATATTTT; CDR3: CSVRPLGSGNTIYF
size: .; J: TRBJ2-6; V: TRBV27; D: .; DNA: TGTGCCAGCAGTCGAGCCAGGGTTCCTGGGGCCAACGTCCTGACTTTC; CDR3: CASSRARVPGANVLTF
size: .; J: TRBJ1-1; V: TRBV27; D: .; DNA: TGTGCCAGCAGCAGGGGTAGCTACACTGAAGCTTTCTTT; CDR3: CASSRGSYTEAFF
size: .; J: TRBJ2-5; V: TRBV5-1; D: .; DNA: TGCGCCAGCAGCTTGGGTTTTCATGGAGAGTGGACCCAGTACTTC; CDR3: CASSLGFHGEWTQYF
size: .; J: TRBJ1-1; V: TRBV4-1; D: TRBD1; DNA: TGCGCCAGCAGCCACCTCCTAAGTAAAAGGACAGGGATGAACACTGAAGCTTTCTTT; CDR3: CASSHLLSKRTGMNTEAFF
size: .; J: TRBJ2-2; V: TRBV11-3; D: .; DNA: TGTGCCAGCAGCTTATGGGGGAGTCCCGGGGAGCTGTTTTTT; CDR3: CASSLWGSPGELFF
size: .; J: TRBJ2-1; V: TRBV9; D: .; DNA: TGTGCCAGCAGCGTAGAGCCGGAAGAGCAGTTCTTC; CDR3: CASSVEPEEQFF
size: .; J: TRBJ2-4; V: TRBV6-1; D: .; DNA: TGTGCCAGCAGTGAGTCAGGTGGGAGCATTCAGTACTTC; CDR3: CASSESGGSIQYF
size: .; J: TRBJ2-1; V: TRBV11-2; D: .; DNA: TGTGCCAGCAGCTTTGTGCAGGGCCCATACAATGAGCAGTTCTTC; CDR3: CASSFVQGPYNEQFF
size: .; J: TRBJ2-5; V: TRBV28; D: TRBD1; DNA: TGTGCCAGCAGTAGACAGGGGGCGGGAGAGACCCAGTACTTC; CDR3: CASSRQGAGETQYF
size: .; J: TRBJ1-3; V: TRBV19; D: .; DNA: TGTGCCAGTGGGATGACATCGAACACCATATATTTT; CDR3: CASGMTSNTIYF
size: .; J: TRBJ2-3; V: TRBV11-2; D: TRBD2; DNA: TGTGCCAGCAGCCGACGGGGACTAGCGGTTTTTAGAGATACGCAGTATTTT; CDR3: CASSRRGLAVFRDTQYF
size: .; J: TRBJ2-7; V: TRBV27; D: TRBD1; DNA: TGTGCCAGCAAACCGTTGGGACAGGATACCTACGAGCAGTACTTC; CDR3: CASKPLGQDTYEQYF
size: .; J: TRBJ2-7; V: TRBV19; D: TRBD2; DNA: TGTGCCAGTAGTAAGGGACTAGCGGGAGGCGCTCACCGGACCTACGAGCAGTACTTC; CDR3: CASSKGLAGGAHRTYEQYF
size: .; J: TRBJ2-2; V: TRBV6-1; D: TRBD2; DNA: TGTGCCAGCATCCTGACTAGCGGGGGCACCGGGGAGCTGTTTTTT; CDR3: CASILTSGGTGELFF
size: .; J: TRBJ1-5; V: TRBV19; D: TRBD1; DNA: TGTGCCAGTAGTAAGGGACAGGGTCTGGATCAGCCCCAGCATTTT; CDR3: CASSKGQGLDQPQHF
size: .; J: TRBJ2-7; V: TRBV5-6; D: .; DNA: TGTGCCAGCAGCTTGCGGGGAGTCATCTACGAGCAGTACTTC; CDR3: CASSLRGVIYEQYF
size: .; J: TRBJ1-1; V: TRBV29-1; D: TRBD1; DNA: TGCAGCGTTGAAGGTCAGGGGGCCCTAAACACTGAAGCTTTCTTT; CDR3: CSVEGQGALNTEAFF
size: .; J: TRBJ1-1; V: TRBV28; D: .; DNA: TGTGCCAGCAGTTTAAACAGGGTCACTGAAGCTTTCTTT; CDR3: CASSLNRVTEAFF
size: .; J: TRBJ1-2; V: TRBV2; D: .; DNA: TGTGCCAGCACAGACGGAACTAACTATGGCTACACCTTC; CDR3: CASTDGTNYGYTF
size: .; J: TRBJ2-1; V: TRBV4-2; D: TRBD2; DNA: TGTGCCAGCAGCCAAGAGGCTAGCGGAAACAATGAGCAGTTCTTC; CDR3: CASSQEASGNNEQFF
size: .; J: TRBJ1-1; V: TRBV28; D: .; DNA: TGTGCCAGCAGCCAAGCGCAGAGGAACACTGAAGCTTTCTTT; CDR3: CASSQAQRNTEAFF
size: .; J: TRBJ2-2; V: TRBV19; D: .; DNA: TGTGCCAGTAGTATAGGTGCGGGGCTCACCGGGGAGCTGTTTTTT; CDR3: CASSIGAGLTGELFF
size: .; J: TRBJ2-1; V: TRBV5-4; D: TRBD2; DNA: TGTGCCAGCAGTCTCACTAGCGGAACCTACAATGAGCAGTTCTTC; CDR3: CASSLTSGTYNEQFF
size: .; J: TRBJ2-7; V: TRBV15; D: TRBD1; DNA: TGTGCCACCAGCAGGGACAGGGCCGACTACGAGCAGTACTTC; CDR3: CATSRDRADYEQYF
size: .; J: TRBJ2-3; V: TRBV9; D: .; DNA: TGTGCCAGCAGCTTCCAAGATACGCAGTATTTT; CDR3: CASSFQDTQYF
size: .; J: TRBJ2-7; V: TRBV27; D: .; DNA: TGTGCCAGCAGCCGCCGGCCCTACGAGCAGTACTTC; CDR3: CASSRRPYEQYF
size: .; J: TRBJ2-7; V: TRBV28; D: .; DNA: TGTGCCAGCACCCCGGCGTGGAGGACCTACGAGCAGTACTTC; CDR3: CASTPAWRTYEQYF
size: .; J: TRBJ2-5; V: TRBV2; D: .; DNA: TGTGCCAGCAGGCGGGACACGGAAGAGACCCAGTACTTC; CDR3: CASRRDTEETQYF
size: .; J: TRBJ1-5; V: TRBV19; D: .; DNA: TGTGCCGGTGGAGGGTCCGGTCAGCCCCAGCATTTT; CDR3: CAGGGSGQPQHF
size: .; J: TRBJ2-1; V: TRBV7-9; D: .; DNA: TGTGCCAGCAGCTCCAAGCTTAGTCAGTCCCCGCGGCACAATGAGCAGTTCTTC; CDR3: CASSSKLSQSPRHNEQFF
size: .; J: TRBJ2-7; V: TRBV9; D: TRBD1; DNA: TGTGCCAGCAGCCGAACAGGGGGCAAGCCCTACGAGCAGTACTTC; CDR3: CASSRTGGKPYEQYF
size: .; J: TRBJ1-4; V: TRBV2; D: TRBD1; DNA: TGTGCCAGCAGTTCCGACAGGGTAAAACTGTTTTTT; CDR3: CASSSDRVKLFF
size: .; J: TRBJ1-1; V: TRBV5-4; D: .; DNA: TGTGCCAGCAGCGGGGAGGGGGGACCTGAAGCTTTCTTT; CDR3: CASSGEGGPEAFF
size: .; J: TRBJ1-5; V: TRBV6-1; D: .; DNA: TGTGCCAGCAGTGAACAGAGCAATCAGCCCCAGCATTTT; CDR3: CASSEQSNQPQHF
size: .; J: TRBJ1-1; V: TRBV2; D: .; DNA: TGTGCCAGCAGTGATGGGGGGGGTCTGTCTGAAGCTTTCTTT; CDR3: CASSDGGGLSEAFF